The clone carrying this T cell receptor beta chain was observed a single time. What it recognizes is unknown. This sample is drawn from a study of cytomegalovirus exposure and HLA in healthy donors. The PCR had 60 Vbeta and 13 Jbeta primers. The repertoire was sequenced with immunoSEQ multiplex PCR; TCRdb's copy has only in-frame clones and lacks some. The sample lists approximately 130,000 clones; over 70% were seen once. Study-wide results and caveats: In a later analysis, an Asian-associated ancestry cluster reportedly showed fewer N-insertions than the roughly 700-donor mean. In an earlier analysis, productive rearrangement rates for most beta V segments clustered near 90% or 30%. TCR association rates varied by HLA locus in a later analysis, with DRB1 highest and HLA-C lowest.

The CDR3 runs to 11 residues. Germline CDR1 and CDR2: DFQATT and SNEGSKA (reference sequence). Trimming left V 6 bases short and J 4 bases short, with 9 bases between. The receptor was isolated from a woman aged 40 to 50 in good health and CMV-seronegative. The sequenced material came from PBMCs. J is TRBJ1-2 and V is TRBV20-1; D possibly corresponds to TRBD1 (6 bases). The CDR3: CSAGTPYGYTF. In nucleotides, the CDR3 is TGCAGTGCGGGGACACCCTATGGCTACACCTTC.